One and the same sample provided the 21 T cell receptor beta chains below, sequenced in a study of shared clonotypes between healthy human individuals. Here immunoSEQ multiplex PCR was the method, and the copy in TCRdb shows in-frame clones only, minus some. The sample has hundreds of thousands of clones; 60% to 80% are singletons. Sequenced input: memory CD4+ T cells sorted from blood. Regarding subset: CD45RA-negative fraction. These receptors all stem from a woman aged 25 to 45 in good health.

The chain recombines TRBV19 with TRBJ1-1; D gene unclear. Between the trimmed V and J ends, which lost 10 bases and 1 base, there was a span of 22 bases. The CDR3 length is 16 residues. Per the germline V gene, CDR1 is LNHDA and CDR2 is SQIVND (reference sequence). The CDR3 is CATKDRAREGNTEAFF. In DNA, the CDR3 is TGTGCCACTAAAGACCGGGCCCGGGAGGGGAACACTGAAGCTTTCTTT.

The chain combines TRBV27 with TRBJ1-1; D gene ambiguous. CDR3 size: 15 residues. Germline-derived CDR1 and CDR2 are MNHEY and SMNVEV (reference sequence). V lost 5 bases and J lost 4, with 17 bases in between. The CDR3 DNA reads as TGTGCCAGCAGTGAGGACCGAGGGTTCGGCACTGAAGCTTTCTTT. Its translation: CASSEDRGFGTEAFF.

This chain joins TRBV6-6 and TRBJ2-7, with 13 bases fitting TRBD2. Looked up from germline, CDR1 is MNHNY and CDR2 is SVGAGI (reference sequence). The CDR3 is made up of 15 amino acids. With V trimmed by 6 bases and J by 6 bases, 8 bases remained unmatched. The chain's CDR3 is CASSPGLAGLGEQYF. As DNA, the CDR3 is TGTGCCAGCAGCCCGGGACTAGCGGGGCTTGGCGAGCAGTACTTC.

The rearrangement uses TRBV5-1 and TRBJ1-3; D gene ambiguous. The germline V and J ends were trimmed by 0 bases and 0 bases, with 7 bases remaining between them. This CDR3 has 15 amino acids. CDR1 is SGHRS, CDR2 YFSETQ, per germline. CDR3 nucleotide sequence: TGCGCCAGCAGCTTGGTTTTTAACTCTGGAAACACCATATATTTT. Protein sequence: CASSLVFNSGNTIYF.

The chain links TRBV5-4 to TRBJ2-5, with 10 bases that match TRBD1. V shed 4 bases and J 5 bases; nucleotides not matched to a gene: 14. The length of the CDR3 is 17 residues. Germline V lookup: CDR1 SGHNT, CDR2 YYREEE (reference sequence). The CDR3 nucleotides read TGTGCCAGCAGCCGCACACCCGGGACAGGGGTTGGGGAGACCCAGTACTTC. It codes for CASSRTPGTGVGETQYF.

The V call is TRBV7-8, the J call TRBJ1-1, with TRBD1 identical over 7 bases. Germline V gene sequence: CDR1 SGHVS, CDR2 FQNEAQ. This CDR3 contains 14 residues. V lost 5 bases, J lost 1 base, and 4 bases stayed unmatched. Here the CDR3 reads CASSPGTANTEAFF. The CDR3 DNA reads as TGTGCCAGCAGCCCCGGGACAGCGAACACTGAAGCTTTCTTT.

The V and J genes are TRBV7-9 and TRBJ2-3; D unresolved. Germline loops: CDR1 SEHNR, CDR2 FQNEAQ (reference sequence). V lost 5 bases, J lost 2 bases, and 11 bases lay in between. CDR3 length: 14 amino acids. The CDR3 loop reads CASSVTGSTDTQYF. The CDR3 DNA reads TGTGCCAGCAGCGTCACCGGGTCCACAGATACGCAGTATTTT.

This chain uses TRBV6-1 with TRBJ2-7, with no clear D. CDR1 and CDR2 (germline): MNHNS, SASEGT. This CDR3 contains 16 residues. V lost 1 base to trimming and J lost 0 bases, with 13 bases between them. The CDR3 sequence: CASSEGFSPPSYEQYF. In DNA, the CDR3 is TGTGCCAGCAGTGAAGGATTTAGCCCGCCCTCCTACGAGCAGTACTTC.

J is TRBJ1-5 and V is TRBV19, with 8 positions matching TRBD1. CDR1 LNHDA and CDR2 SQIVND come from the germline V gene (reference sequence). The V and J ends lost 3 bases and 6 bases, in that order; junction bases with no gene match: 7. The length of the CDR3 is 15 residues. The CDR3 sequence: CASSMMGGTGQPQHF. The CDR3, as DNA: TGTGCCAGTAGTATGATGGGGGGGACAGGTCAGCCCCAGCATTTT.

There are a few counts of this clone. The chain recombines TRBV28 with TRBJ2-2; D is tentatively TRBD1 or TRBD2 (6 bases each). Germline lookup yields CDR1 MDHEN and CDR2 SYDVKM. This CDR3 is 14 amino acids long. V shed 7 bases and J shed 3 bases, with 12 bases lying between them. CDR3 sequence reads: CASKGGLDTGELFF. Here the CDR3 DNA reads TGTGCCAGCAAAGGGGGGTTGGACACCGGGGAGCTGTTTTTT.

The J gene is TRBJ2-3, the V gene TRBV14, with 7 bases matching TRBD2. CDR1 and CDR2 from the germline V gene are SGHDN and FVKESK. The ends lost 1 base at V and 4 bases at J; junction bases unmatched: 5. The CDR3 length is 15 residues. In DNA form, the CDR3 reads TGTGCCAGCAGCCAAGCAGCGGGAAGGGCAGATACGCAGTATTTT. This gives the protein CASSQAAGRADTQYF.

The V call is TRBV6-1, the J call TRBJ1-2, with D possibly matching TRBD1 (5 bases). Trimming left V 7 bases short and J 0 bases short, with 12 bases between. Germline CDR1 is MNHNS and CDR2 is SASEGT. This CDR3 comprises 14 residues. Written as DNA, the CDR3 is TGTGCCAGCACCCACCGACAGACTAACTATGGCTACACCTTC. Its translation: CASTHRQTNYGYTF.

The chain joins TRBV14 to TRBJ2-4, with D possibly being TRBD2 (5 bases). The germline V gene encodes CDR1 SGHDN and CDR2 FVKESK. Trimming took off 1 base at V and 7 bases at J, with 11 bases between the two ends. The CDR3 runs 14 residues. CDR3 bases: TGTGCCAGCAGCCAAGGCGGTGTAGCGAACATTCAGTACTTC. Protein sequence: CASSQGGVANIQYF.

The chain combines TRBV19 with TRBJ2-7, with D possibly being TRBD2 (5 bases). Germline V gene sequence: CDR1 LNHDA, CDR2 SQIVND (reference sequence). V lost 5 bases, J lost 1 base, and 15 bases lay in between. There are 15 residues in the CDR3. CDR3 residues: CASSPGDLRSYEQYF. The CDR3 DNA reads TGTGCCAGTAGTCCCGGGGATCTAAGGTCCTACGAGCAGTACTTC.

The rearrangement uses TRBV30 and TRBJ2-3; D ambiguous. Trimming pared 0 bases from V and 0 bases from J, leaving 7 bases between. This CDR3 spans 14 amino acids. Germline V CDR1 and CDR2: GTSNPN, SVGIG (reference sequence). CDR3 coding DNA: TGTGCCTGGAGTGTATTTACTAGCACAGATACGCAGTATTTT. Its protein is CAWSVFTSTDTQYF.

The genes are TRBV7-8 and TRBJ2-3; no definite D call. Trimming pared 5 bases from V and 1 base from J, leaving 13 bases between. Germline V CDR1 and CDR2: SGHVS, FQNEAQ. The CDR3 contains 15 residues. Written as DNA, the CDR3 is TGTGCCAGCAGCACATACGGACCGGGCACAGATACGCAGTATTTT. This codes for CASSTYGPGTDTQYF.

V and J are TRBV5-1 and TRBJ2-2; D unclear. The CDR3 is 13 amino acids. Trimming took 4 bases from V and 5 from J, leaving 9 bases between them. CDR1 SGHRS and CDR2 YFSETQ come from the germline V gene. The chain's CDR3 is CASSGVRTGELFF. CDR3 nucleotide sequence: TGCGCCAGCAGCGGGGTGAGGACCGGGGAGCTGTTTTTT.

Points on this clone: The sample has other DNA sequences that encode this CDR3 too. The gene calls are TRBV18 and TRBJ2-3, with TRBD2 as a possible D gene (5 bases). V lost 3 bases and J lost 4, with 8 bases in between. There are 13 residues in the CDR3. Germline CDR1 is KGHSH and CDR2 is LQKENI. The chain's CDR3 is CASSPGVADTQYF. In DNA, the CDR3 is TGTGCCAGCTCACCGGGAGTGGCAGATACGCAGTATTTT.

The V and J genes are TRBV28 and TRBJ1-1; D is uncertain. Trimming cost V 6 bases and J 8 bases, with 22 bases left between them. Germline CDR1 and CDR2: MDHEN and SYDVKM. This CDR3 has 15 amino acids. The CDR3 DNA reads TGTGCCAGCAGAACCCCGGGGTCTTCATCCGACGAAGCTTTCTTT. Its protein product is CASRTPGSSSDEAFF.

This chain uses TRBV7-2 with TRBJ2-3; 13 bases line up with TRBD2. Germline assignment: CDR1 SGHTA and CDR2 FQGNSA. The CDR3 length is 19 residues. V trimming: 3 bases; J trimming: 2 bases; junction bases outside the gene matches: 11. This CDR3 is CASSFRTSGRGRATDTQYF. The CDR3 DNA reads as TGTGCCAGCAGCTTCCGGACTAGCGGGAGAGGGAGGGCCACAGATACGCAGTATTTT.

The V gene is TRBV4-2, the J gene TRBJ1-1; D is unclear. This CDR3 has 14 residues. V dropped 2 bases and J dropped 0 bases, with 7 bases sitting between them. Germline V gene data show CDR1 as LGHNA and CDR2 as YNFKEQ. The CDR3 DNA reads as TGTGCCAGCAGCCAACAGACAATGAACACTGAAGCTTTCTTT. Translation: CASSQQTMNTEAFF.